The present T cell receptor (beta chain) was sequenced within a study of shared clonotypes between healthy human individuals (dated by TCRdb to 2019 to 2021). For the wider study: Three men and two women, aged 18 to 49 years, made up the cohort. Per donor, three plates each were used for CD4 naive and CD4 memory, two for CD8 naive, and one for CD8 memory. To estimate repertoire size and how much clonotype sharing occurs between individuals, the study deeply sequenced the blood TCR repertoires of several healthy adults. Libraries were prepared and TCR repertoires were sequenced by different laboratories using diverse techniques, in order to increase sequencing depth and limit assay-specific biases. Between about 0.94 and 10 billion PBMCs per donor were obtained by leukapheresis. Results and caveats for the whole study, not just this receptor: Across four donors, 5% to 6% of naive CD4, roughly 3.4% of naive CD8, about 2% of memory CD4, and 0.4% to 0.45% of memory CD8 clonotypes were shared. The genetic and exposure-history diversity represented was limited by the small number of donors. Based on pairwise subsampling, the degree of clonotype sharing among donors was expected to be affected by sequencing depth. Estimated clonotype richness was generally larger for naive than for memory subsets. Compared with non-shared clonotypes, clonotypes shared by all four sorted-subset donors had higher generation probabilities. Sampling was restricted to blood, and TCR repertoires in tissues likely differ from the TCR repertoires found in blood. Even with the large sequencing depth, rarefaction of the sorted-subset datasets indicated that sequencing was incomplete.

In the germline V gene, CDR1 corresponds to MNHEY and CDR2 to SVGAGI. The CDR3, from cysteine to phenylalanine, totals 11 residues. The retained sequence is limited to the CDR3, 33 bases, with the frame set at the first base. Relative to germline, V is 7 bases shorter and J is 4 bases shorter, with 8 bases between their ends. TCR CDR3 regions were amplified from genomic DNA by multiplex PCR using the deep immunoSEQ assay. For each cell subset, the extracted genomic DNA was distributed evenly across all wells of several immunoSEQ 96-well plates, and each plate served as one replicate. For sorted subsets, 150 to 250 ng genomic DNA, equal to tens of thousands of T cell genomes, was loaded into each replicate PCR. Purified libraries were measured with a Qubit 3.0 fluorometer, size-checked on a Bioanalyzer 2100, and measured again with the KAPA Library Quantification kit. Each immunoSEQ 96-well plate was sequenced on its own single-read 150-cycle Illumina NextSeq 550 flow cell. The study's processing was this. Because only junctional sequences without quality scores were contained in the immunoSEQ output, filtering matching that applied to full-length reads could not be performed. Sequences were annotated with PyIR, a Python wrapper for IgBLAST v1.9, using IMGT germline references to assign V/J genes and CDR3. Reads were filtered out if the reads had weak V/J assignments (E-value above 1e-6), no CDR3, stop codons, out-of-frame junctions, or ambiguous translated residues. V3J clonotypes were defined by identical inferred V gene, J gene, and CDR3 amino acid sequence. The percentage overlap between two repertoires was calculated by dividing the number of shared unique clonotypes by the size of the smaller repertoire. Repertoire richness was assessed with RTK rarefaction, the Chao1 estimator, and Recon v2.1 estimates of unobserved clonotypes. For all TCRbeta clonotypes obtained by the gDNA method from a handful of donors, generation probabilities were computed with OLGA. TCRdb obtained this table from immuneACCESS and retained in-frame rearrangements with V and J assigned. These tables miss some clones; where compared with another copy, unresolved V genes account for less than half of the shortfall, and the remainder is unexplained. V and J calls and clone size come straight from that table; D and trimming were deduced from the DNA. Recorded for this sample are about 2.3 million clones; roughly 90% of them occurred a single time. The biggest ten clones account for 0.3% to 0.45% of the sample.

In regard to this clone: It has no known antigen specificity. Base quality data are lacking; no much larger clone is found one base away.

The donors were healthy, HIV-negative adults with no recently reported acute infections or vaccinations. Only Caucasian adults living in Nashville, Tennessee, USA were represented among the donors. Magnetic negative selection was used to enrich CD4+ T cells, after which naive cells were positively selected on CD45RA and the negative fraction became the memory subset. Blood was collected by leukapheresis, and PBMCs were isolated by Ficoll-Histopaque density gradient centrifugation and then cryopreserved in liquid nitrogen vapor phase. Purity and quantity of every magnetically sorted T cell population were checked by analytical flow cytometry. Each sorted fraction had its genomic DNA isolated and then quantified by UV absorbance on a Nanodrop 2000c.

This sequence was found in a man aged 18 to 30 in good health. Some clones in this sample may be carry-over from other donors' samples. Here the chain combines TRBV6-5 and TRBJ2-7; TRBD1 could be the D gene, as 6 bases match. Material for sequencing was naive CD4+ T cells from PBMCs. In light of the paper, this sample's cell subset or site label describes: CD45RA+ positively selected. The sequenced DNA: TGTGCCAGCACCACAGGGTACGAGCAGTACTTC. The encoded protein is CASTTGYEQYF.